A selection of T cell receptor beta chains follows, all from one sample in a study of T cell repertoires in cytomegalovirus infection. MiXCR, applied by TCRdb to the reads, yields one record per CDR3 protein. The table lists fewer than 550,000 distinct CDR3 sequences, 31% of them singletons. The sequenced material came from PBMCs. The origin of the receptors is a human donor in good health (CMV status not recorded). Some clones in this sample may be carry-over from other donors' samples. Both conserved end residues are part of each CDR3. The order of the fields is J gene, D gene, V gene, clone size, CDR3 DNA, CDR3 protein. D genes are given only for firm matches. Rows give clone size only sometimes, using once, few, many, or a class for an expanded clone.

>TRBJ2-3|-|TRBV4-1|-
TGCGCCAGCAGCCCGGACGGCCGTAGCACAGATACGCAGTATTTT
CASSPDGRSTDTQYF
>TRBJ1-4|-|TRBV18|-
TGTGCCAGCTCACGACAGGCTTCTGAAAAACTGTTTTTT
CASSRQASEKLFF
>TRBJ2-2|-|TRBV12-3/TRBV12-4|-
TGTGCCAGCATCGCCGACAACCTTGGCACCGGGGAGCTGTTTTTT
CASIADNLGTGELFF
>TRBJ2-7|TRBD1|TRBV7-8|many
TGTGCCAGCAGCAACGGCCCGGGACAGGCCAGCTACGAGCAGTACTTC
CASSNGPGQASYEQYF
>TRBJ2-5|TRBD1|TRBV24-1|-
TGTGCCACCAGTGATCAGCGGGACAGGGGGCAAGAGACCCAGTACTTC
CATSDQRDRGQETQYF
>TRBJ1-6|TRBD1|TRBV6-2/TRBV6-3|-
TGTGCCAGCAGTTGGGCTCCGGCGGGACAGGCGAATTCACCCCTCCACTTT
CASSWAPAGQANSPLHF
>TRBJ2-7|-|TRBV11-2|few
TGTGCCAGCAGCTTAGATGAGACAGAGCAGTACTTC
CASSLDETEQYF
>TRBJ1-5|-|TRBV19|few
TGTGCCAGCAAACCCGGACTGCCATATAGCAATCAGCCCCAGCATTTT
CASKPGLPYSNQPQHF
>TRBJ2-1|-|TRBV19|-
TGTGCCAGTAGTATAGCGTATGAGCAGTTCTTC
CASSIAYEQFF
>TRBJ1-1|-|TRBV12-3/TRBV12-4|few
TGTGCCAGCACCTTAGAAGGTACGAACACTGAAGCTTTCTTT
CASTLEGTNTEAFF
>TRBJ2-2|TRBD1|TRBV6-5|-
TGTGCCAGCAGTATACAGGGGACCGGGGAGCTGTTTTTT
CASSIQGTGELFF
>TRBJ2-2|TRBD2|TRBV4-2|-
TGTGCCAGCAGCCAAGACGGACTAGCGGGGAGATCGAACACCGGGGAGCTGTTTTTT
CASSQDGLAGRSNTGELFF
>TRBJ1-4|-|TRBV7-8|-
TGTGCCAGCAGCCAGCCAGAGTGGGCCCCCCAAGCGGAAAAACTGTTTTTT
CASSQPEWAPQAEKLFF
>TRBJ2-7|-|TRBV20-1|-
TGCAGTGCTAGAGGGTCTTTCTCCTACGAGCAGTACTTC
CSARGSFSYEQYF
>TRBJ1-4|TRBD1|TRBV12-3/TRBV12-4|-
TGTGCCAGCAGACGCAATTCCGGGACAGTAGAAAAACTGTTTTTT
CASRRNSGTVEKLFF
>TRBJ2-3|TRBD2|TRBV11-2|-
TGTGCCAGCAGCTTAGACGACAGGGCTCAGCGGGGGGGCCTTGCAGATACGCAGTATTTT
CASSLDDRAQRGGLADTQYF
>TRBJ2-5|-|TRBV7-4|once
TGTGCCAGCAGCTTGTGGACGGCGCCCAGGGGGGGGGGCCGGTCTACGGAGACCCAGTACTTC
CASSLWTAPRGGGRSTETQYF
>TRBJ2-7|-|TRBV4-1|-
TGCGCCAGCAGCCTGGCCGGGACCACGTCCTACGAGCAGTACTTC
CASSLAGTTSYEQYF
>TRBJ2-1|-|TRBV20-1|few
TGCAGTGCTAATGGTCAAAGGGGCCACGGGAATGAGCAGTTCTTC
CSANGQRGHGNEQFF
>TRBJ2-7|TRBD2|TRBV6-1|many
TGTGCCAGCAGTTCTAGCGGGGGGGCGGCCTACGAGCAGTACTTC
CASSSSGGAAYEQYF
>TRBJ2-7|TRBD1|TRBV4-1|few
TGCGCCAGCAGCCACGAAGGGGGGACAGGCTCCTACGAGCAGTACTTC
CASSHEGGTGSYEQYF
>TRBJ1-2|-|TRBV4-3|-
TGCGCCAGCAGCCAAGATTTGCGACAGTATGGCTACACCTTC
CASSQDLRQYGYTF
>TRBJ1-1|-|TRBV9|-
TGTGCCAGCAGCCTTAACGGACCAGCTTTCTTT
CASSLNGPAFF
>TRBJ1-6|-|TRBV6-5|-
TGTGCCAGCAGCTCAGACAGAGCTCTCGCTCCCCTCCACTTT
CASSSDRALAPLHF